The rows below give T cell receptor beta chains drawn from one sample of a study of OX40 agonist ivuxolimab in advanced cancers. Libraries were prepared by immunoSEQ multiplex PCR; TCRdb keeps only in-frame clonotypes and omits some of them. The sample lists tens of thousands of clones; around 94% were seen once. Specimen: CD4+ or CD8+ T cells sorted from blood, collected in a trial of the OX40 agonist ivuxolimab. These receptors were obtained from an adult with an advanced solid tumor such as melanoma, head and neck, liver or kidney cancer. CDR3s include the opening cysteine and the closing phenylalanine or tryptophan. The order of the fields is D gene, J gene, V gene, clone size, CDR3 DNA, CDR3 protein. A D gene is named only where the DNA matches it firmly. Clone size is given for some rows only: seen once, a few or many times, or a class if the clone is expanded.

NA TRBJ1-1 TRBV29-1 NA TGCAGCGTTGATCTTTCCCAGAACACTGAAGCTTTCTTT CSVDLSQNTEAFF
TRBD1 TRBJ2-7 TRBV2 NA TGTGCCAGCAGTGATTCGGGACAGTCCGTCTACGAGCAGTACTTC CASSDSGQSVYEQYF
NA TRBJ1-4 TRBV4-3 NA TGCGCCAGCAGCCAGGAACGGGGGCCTACTAATGAAAAACTGTTTTTT CASSQERGPTNEKLFF
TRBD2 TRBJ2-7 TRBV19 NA TGTGCCAGTAGTATAGCGGCTAGCGGGGAGGTCGAGCAGTACTTC CASSIAASGEVEQYF
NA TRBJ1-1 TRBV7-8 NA TGTGCCAGCAGCTCCCCCTGGCGGGGGGCCATGAACACTGAAGCTTTCTTT CASSSPWRGAMNTEAFF
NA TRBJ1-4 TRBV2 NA TGTGCCAGCAGTGAGTGGGTCGGAAGGGTCGAAAAACTGTTTTTT CASSEWVGRVEKLFF
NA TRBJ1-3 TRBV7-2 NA TGTGCCAGCAGCTTGTCCCGGGGGACTGGAAACACCATATATTTT CASSLSRGTGNTIYF
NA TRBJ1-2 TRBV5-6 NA TGTGCCAGCAGCCCCGAAGAGGGGGTGGTCAGTGGCTACACCTTC CASSPEEGVVSGYTF
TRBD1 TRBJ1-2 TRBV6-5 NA TGTGCCAGCAGTCCAGGGACAGGAAGCTATGGCTACACCTTC CASSPGTGSYGYTF
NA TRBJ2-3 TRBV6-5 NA TGTGCCAGCAGTTACTCTGGAACAGGCTACACAGATACGCAGTATTTT CASSYSGTGYTDTQYF
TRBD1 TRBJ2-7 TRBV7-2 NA TGTGCCAGCAGCTTAGCCCCCGGGACAGGGCCATATCACGAGCAGTACTTC CASSLAPGTGPYHEQYF
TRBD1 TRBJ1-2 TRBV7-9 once TGTGCCAGCAGCCTCACAGGGGCGGCCTATGGCTACACCTTC CASSLTGAAYGYTF
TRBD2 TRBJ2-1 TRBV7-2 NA TGTGCCAGCAGCCCCGGGGGGGGCGCGGGACGGTACAATGAGCAGTTCTTC CASSPGGGAGRYNEQFF
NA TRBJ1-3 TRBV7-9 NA TGTGCCAGCAGCTTTCCAACAGCCGGGCCCCAAATTGGAAACACCATATATTTT CASSFPTAGPQIGNTIYF
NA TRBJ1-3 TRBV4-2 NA TGTGCCAGCAGCCAAGGAGGCCGTCTTGGGACTGGAAACACCATATATTTT CASSQGGRLGTGNTIYF